This passage covers 21 T cell receptor beta chains from one sample sequenced in a study of cytomegalovirus exposure and HLA in healthy donors. Using immunoSEQ multiplex PCR, the repertoire was profiled, and TCRdb retains in-frame clones only, with some absent. Of roughly 150,000 clones in the sample, about 80% are singletons; the top ten hold approximately 30%. The sequencing sample was made of PBMCs. All receptors derive from a man aged 25-45 years in good health and CMV-seropositive.

The chain recombines TRBV9 with TRBJ2-5; TRBD1 matches 8 bases. Germline V gene lookup returns CDR1 SGDLS and CDR2 YYNGEE. This CDR3 contains 14 residues. Trimming took 4 bases from V and 5 from J; bases not matched to a gene: 7. In DNA, the CDR3 is TGTGCCAGCAGCCCAGGGACAGGCGGGGAGACCCAGTACTTC. Protein: CASSPGTGGETQYF. Full variable domain (outside the CDR3, taken from reference TRBV9 and TRBJ2-5): DSGVTQTPKHLITATGQRVTLRCSPRSGDLSVYWYQQSLDQGLQFLIQYYNGEERAKGNILERFSAQQFPDLHSELNLSSLELGDSALYFCASSPGTGGETQYFGPGTRLLVL.

This clone was seen ten or more times. This chain uses TRBV9 with TRBJ1-3; D perhaps matches TRBD1 (5 bases). The germline V and J ends were trimmed by 0 bases and 0 bases, with 13 bases remaining between them. The V gene's germline CDR1 is SGDLS and CDR2 YYNGEE. The CDR3 sequence is 17 residues long. The CDR3 spells CASSVEGMGLSGNTIYF. The CDR3 DNA sequence: TGTGCCAGCAGCGTAGAGGGAATGGGGCTCTCTGGAAACACCATATATTTT.

This chain joins TRBV19 and TRBJ2-3, with D possibly being TRBD2 (7 bases). CDR1 is LNHDA, CDR2 SQIVND, per germline (reference sequence). The CDR3 is 16 amino acids. The V and J ends lost 9 bases and 0 bases respectively, with 19 bases between them. The DNA of the CDR3 is TGTGCCAGCAGAGACGGGGGGCTTGTTAGCACAGATACGCAGTATTTT. This gives the protein CASRDGGLVSTDTQYF.

The chain uses TRBV6-5 and TRBJ2-3; unclear D gene. Germline assignment: CDR1 MNHEY and CDR2 SVGAGI. V lost 2 bases and J lost 0, with 9 bases in between. The CDR3 is 15 amino acids. Here the CDR3 DNA reads TGTGCCAGCAGTTACACACCCTCTAGCACAGATACGCAGTATTTT. As protein: CASSYTPSSTDTQYF.

V gene TRBV23-1 combines with J gene TRBJ2-2; perhaps TRBD2 as D (5 bases). TRBV23-1 falls under the ORF class, with uncertain function. The CDR3 has 18 amino acids. Trimming shortened V by 4 bases and J by 2 bases, and 20 bases separated the two germline ends. The CDR3 spells CASSLFLGGPFNTGELFF. DNA for the CDR3: TGCGCCAGCAGTCTTTTCCTCGGCGGGCCCTTTAACACCGGGGAGCTGTTTTTT.

V and J are TRBV28 and TRBJ2-7; 8 bases map to TRBD1. The junction had 5 bases not matched to a gene; V was cut back by 10 bases and J by 0 bases. Looked up from germline, CDR1 is MDHEN and CDR2 is SYDVKM. CDR3 size: 13 residues. The CDR3 region is CATLGTGSYEQYF. Written as DNA, the CDR3 is TGTGCCACCTTAGGGACAGGCTCCTACGAGCAGTACTTC.

This clone occurred once. The chain joins TRBV7-8 to TRBJ1-2, with D unresolved. Looked up from germline, CDR1 is SGHVS and CDR2 is FQNEAQ. The CDR3 contains 15 residues. With 1 base removed from V and 4 bases from J, the gap between germline ends came to 13 bases. The CDR3 DNA is TGTGCCAGCAGCTTAGGTGGAGCGGGGTCCTATGGCTACACCTTC. This encodes CASSLGGAGSYGYTF.

The J gene is TRBJ1-4, the V gene TRBV7-6, with a possible D match to TRBD1 (6 bases). Germline CDR1 is SGHVS and CDR2 is FNYEAQ. There are 15 residues in the CDR3. Trimming pared 5 bases from V and 6 bases from J, leaving 16 bases between. The CDR3 is CASSAHRVEDEKLFF. Written as DNA, the CDR3 is TGTGCCAGCAGCGCTCACAGGGTTGAGGATGAAAAACTGTTTTTT. The variable domain in full, completed from reference TRBV7-6 and TRBJ1-4, reads GAGVSQSPRYKVTKRGQDVALRCDPISGHVSLYWYRQALGQGPEFLTYFNYEAQQDKSGLPNDRFSAERPEGSISTLTIQRTEQRDSAMYRCASSAHRVEDEKLFFGSGTQLSVL.

This chain connects TRBV5-1 to TRBJ2-7, with 7 positions matching TRBD1. CDR3 length: 14 residues. Germline values: CDR1 SGHRS, CDR2 YFSETQ. The ends lost 2 bases at V and 3 bases at J; junction bases unmatched: 5. The CDR3 nucleotides read TGCGCCAGCAGCTTAACGACAGGGAACTACGAGCAGTACTTC. Amino acids: CASSLTTGNYEQYF.

This clone was seen only once. This sequence joins TRBV4-2 and TRBJ1-1; D call uncertain. From germline, CDR1 is LGHNA and CDR2 YNFKEQ. This CDR3 spans 14 amino acids. V was trimmed by 4 bases and J by 0 bases, leaving 9 bases between them. This CDR3 is CASSPNYLNTEAFF. CDR3 bases: TGTGCCAGCAGCCCGAACTACTTGAACACTGAAGCTTTCTTT.

The CDR3 DNA is TGTGCCAGCAGTGACTCAGCGGGAGGGCCCGGGGAGCTGTTTTTT. Protein sequence: CASSDSAGGPGELFF. This rearrangement joins TRBV6-4 to TRBJ2-2, with 10 bases lining up with TRBD2. V was clipped by 0 bases and J by 6 bases; unmatched bases: 1. The CDR3 has 15 residues. Germline lookup yields CDR1 MRHNA and CDR2 SNTAGT.

Here the CDR3 reads CASSKAGVNEQFF. Here the CDR3 DNA reads TGTGCCAGCTCGAAGGCGGGGGTCAATGAGCAGTTCTTC. This chain connects TRBV9 to TRBJ2-1, with TRBD2 identical over 7 bases. Germline values: CDR1 SGDLS, CDR2 YYNGEE. With 7 bases clipped from V and 6 bases from J, the junction kept 7 bases outside the gene matches. The CDR3 is 13 residues long.

This chain connects TRBV19 to TRBJ2-3, with 9 bases fitting TRBD1. The V segment lost 4 bases and the J segment 6 bases; nucleotides outside the gene matches: 11. This CDR3 is built from 16 residues. Germline V CDR1 and CDR2: LNHDA, SQIVND (reference sequence). The CDR3 coding sequence is TGTGCCAGTAGTAGAGGGACAGGGAGAGGGTTGGATACGCAGTATTTT. This codes for CASSRGTGRGLDTQYF.

The CDR3 nucleotides read TGTGCCACCAGCAGACAAGCTGGACAGCTCACAGATACGCAGTATTTT. Protein: CATSRQAGQLTDTQYF. This sequence joins TRBV15 and TRBJ2-3; TRBD1 might be the D (6 bases). From germline, CDR1 is LNHNV and CDR2 YYDKDF (reference sequence). The CDR3 contains 16 residues. The V and J ends lost 2 bases and 2 bases respectively, with 14 bases between them.

The chain combines TRBV7-8 with TRBJ2-7; 8 bases agree with TRBD2. V shed 5 bases and J 0 bases; nucleotides not matched to a gene: 15. This CDR3 contains 18 residues. Germline V gene lookup returns CDR1 SGHVS and CDR2 FQNEAQ. The CDR3 sequence: CASSPKLGSGVSSYEQYF. DNA for the CDR3: TGTGCCAGCAGCCCAAAGCTGGGTAGCGGGGTTAGCTCCTACGAGCAGTACTTC.

The chain recombines TRBV27 with TRBJ2-1, with a weak D call TRBD2 (6 bases). CDR1 MNHEY and CDR2 SMNVEV come from the germline V gene (reference sequence). The V and J ends lost 2 bases and 10 bases respectively, with 9 bases between them. The CDR3 consists of 12 residues. The CDR3 is CASSLVGGEQFF. In DNA, the CDR3 is TGTGCCAGCAGTTTAGTGGGGGGAGAGCAGTTCTTC.

The DNA of the CDR3 is TGTGCCAGCAGCCAAGGCGCGGCAGTCCAAGAGACCCAGTACTTC. Encoded protein: CASSQGAAVQETQYF. The genes are TRBV14 and TRBJ2-5; no firm D call. Germline CDR1 is SGHDN and CDR2 is FVKESK. CDR3 length: 15 amino acids. V was trimmed by 1 base and J by 1 base, leaving 10 bases between them.

Here the CDR3 DNA reads TGTGCCAGCAGCGTAGGCGGGAATGAGGCAGAGACCCAGTACTTC. Its protein product is CASSVGGNEAETQYF. The chain couples TRBV9 to TRBJ2-5; D is perhaps TRBD2 (6 bases). Trimming took off 0 bases at V and 4 bases at J, with 13 bases between the two ends. Germline lookup yields CDR1 SGDLS and CDR2 YYNGEE. The CDR3 sequence is 15 residues long.

The chain uses TRBV4-2 and TRBJ2-2, with 8 bases lining up with TRBD2. This CDR3 contains 17 residues. Germline V gene lookup returns CDR1 LGHNA and CDR2 YNFKEQ. The V gene end was trimmed by 2 bases and the J gene end by 3 bases; junction bases not matched to a gene: 8. CDR3 nucleotide sequence: TGTGCCAGCAGCCAACACCCCGGGACTAGATACACCGGGGAGCTGTTTTTT. Its protein product is CASSQHPGTRYTGELFF.

This chain uses TRBV7-2 with TRBJ1-5; TRBD1 is a possible D gene (5 bases). The CDR3 is 14 residues long. The V end was cut by 5 bases, the J end by 1 base, with 9 bases between. CDR1 is SGHTA, CDR2 FQGNSA, per germline. The CDR3 is CASSPDRSNQPQHF. In DNA, the CDR3 is TGTGCCAGCAGCCCCGACAGAAGCAATCAGCCCCAGCATTTT.

The count of this clone is one. V usage is TRBV5-1 and J usage is TRBJ1-1, with a weak D call TRBD1 (5 bases). Per germline, CDR1 SGHRS and CDR2 YFSETQ. The CDR3 sequence is 14 residues long. Trimming cost V 0 bases and J 8 bases, with 14 bases left between them. CDR3 DNA sequence: TGCGCCAGCAGCTTGGAGGTTAGGGGACTAGAAGCTTTCTTT. It specifies CASSLEVRGLEAFF. Supplemented by reference TRBV5-1 and TRBJ1-1, the full variable domain reads KAGVTQTPRYLIKTRGQQVTLSCSPISGHRSVSWYQQTPGQGLQFLFEYFSETQRNKGNFPGRFSGRQFSNSRSEMNVSTLELGDSALYLCASSLEVRGLEAFFGQGTRLTVV.